Following are 12 T cell receptor beta chains from one sample sequenced in a study of post-analysis software for immune sequencing data. Study-wide findings and caveats: In patients, 4 to 6 TRBV segments were more frequent than in controls, with TRBV5-6, TRBV5-1 and TRBV20-1 among them.

cDNA libraries of TCR beta carried unique molecular identifiers. TCRdb called the PCR reads again in MiXCR, with one record for every CDR3 protein. The sample lists approximately 630,000 distinct CDR3 sequences, roughly three fifths occurring once. No antigens are known for them. The material sequenced was blood. Source of these receptors: a girl aged 2-10 years with multiple sclerosis.

Only a few counts were recorded for this clonotype. CDR3 loop: CASNTGSPDTQYF. For the CDR3, the DNA is TGTGCCAGCAATACTGGGTCCCCAGATACGCAGTATTTT. The rearrangement links TRBV12-3 or TRBV12-4 to TRBJ2-3; no definite D call. The V end was cut by 7 bases, the J end by 4 bases, with 12 bases between. The length of the CDR3 is 13 residues.

This clonotype has more than one count but fewer than ten. This chain links TRBV18 with TRBJ2-7; D may be TRBD1 or TRBD2 (5 bases each). Germline CDR1 KGHSH, CDR2 LQKENI. Trimming stripped 6 bases from V and 0 bases from J, with 15 bases between. The CDR3 has 15 amino acids. The CDR3 nucleotides read TGTGCCAGCTCGCCGCCGGGGACGACCTCCTACGAGCAGTACTTC. This codes for CASSPPGTTSYEQYF. The variable domain in full, completed from reference TRBV18 and TRBJ2-7, reads NAGVMQNPRHLVRRRGQEARLRCSPMKGHSHVYWYRQLPEEGLKFMVYLQKENIIDESGMPKERFSAEFPKEGPSILRIQQVVRGDSAAYFCASSPPGTTSYEQYFGPGTRLTVT.

This clonotype was detected only a few times. The chain has TRBV6-1 and TRBJ2-5; a possible D gene is TRBD1 (5 bases). The J call could be wrong; TRBJ2-7 is a better fit for the DNA end. The CDR3 has 14 amino acids. Germline V gene data show CDR1 as MNHNS and CDR2 as SASEGT. DNA of the CDR3: TGTGCCAGCAGTGAACAGGGCATCTCCTACGAGCAGTACTTC. Its translation: CASSEQGISYEQYF.

The chain couples TRBV20-1 to TRBJ1-4; D is unresolved. CDR3 length: 14 residues. Per germline, CDR1 DFQATT and CDR2 SNEGSKA (reference sequence). The V gene lost 4 bases and the J gene lost 2 bases, with 11 bases spanning the gap. This CDR3 reads CSAKLVRTNEKLFF. CDR3 in DNA: TGCAGTGCTAAGTTGGTTCGGACTAATGAAAAACTGTTTTTT.

In its sample, this clonotype was seen once. The rearrangement uses TRBV20-1 and TRBJ2-3, with D uncertain. This CDR3 is built from 14 residues. Between the trimmed V and J ends, which lost 5 bases and 2 bases, there was a span of 14 bases. The germline gives CDR1 DFQATT, CDR2 SNEGSKA (reference sequence). The CDR3 coding sequence is TGCAGTGCTCCCAAACGGAGAGACACAGATACGCAGTATTTT. Amino acid sequence: CSAPKRRDTDTQYF.

The V and J genes are TRBV7-6 and TRBJ2-1; 7 bases align to TRBD2. This CDR3 region has 14 residues. CDR1 SGHVS and CDR2 FNYEAQ come from the germline V gene. The ends lost 4 bases at V and 7 bases at J; junction bases unmatched: 7. The CDR3 region is CASSSAGLLNEQFF. The CDR3 DNA sequence: TGTGCCAGCAGCTCAGCGGGACTACTGAATGAGCAGTTCTTC.

The J gene is TRBJ2-5, the V gene TRBV7-9; D may be TRBD1 (6 bases). Between the trimmed V and J ends, which lost 6 bases and 5 bases, there was a span of 13 bases. Per germline, CDR1 SEHNR and CDR2 FQNEAQ (reference sequence). This CDR3 contains 13 residues. In nucleotides, the CDR3 is TGTGCCAGCAGTCCAGGGGTCTTCGAGACCCAGTACTTC. This codes for CASSPGVFETQYF. Variable domain in full (rest from reference TRBV7-9 and TRBJ2-5): DTGVSQNPRHKITKRGQNVTFRCDPISEHNRLYWYRQTLGQGPEFLTYFQNEAQLEKSRLLSDRFSAERPKGSFSTLEIQRTEQGDSAMYLCASSPGVFETQYFGPGTRLLVL.

This chain connects TRBV5-5 to TRBJ2-4, with TRBD1 as a possible D gene (6 bases). The J call may be incorrect, as the DNA end agrees better with TRBJ2-7. CDR3 length equals 13 residues. The germline gives CDR1 SGHKS, CDR2 YYEKEE (reference sequence). In DNA form, the CDR3 reads TGTGCCAGCAGCTTGAACAGGGTAAACGAGCAGTACTTC. This sequence encodes CASSLNRVNEQYF.

This clonotype showed up just a few times. This chain links TRBV4-2 with TRBJ1-6, with 12 bases matching TRBD1. Per the germline V gene, CDR1 is LGHNA and CDR2 is YNFKEQ. V lost 4 bases, J lost 8 bases, and 6 bases stayed unmatched. The CDR3 is 16 amino acids. The CDR3 loop reads CASSRDRDRGHSPLHF. The DNA for the CDR3 is TGTGCCAGCAGCCGAGACCGGGACAGGGGGCATTCACCCCTCCACTTT.

The CDR3 coding sequence is TGTGCCAGCAGTTTGTCCACTAACTATGGCTACACCTTC. Translating gives CASSLSTNYGYTF. The chain is built from TRBV12-3 or TRBV12-4 and TRBJ1-2, with unresolved D. This CDR3 has 13 residues. V was shortened by 3 bases and J by 0 bases, with 5 bases between the two germline ends.

The V call is TRBV7-2, the J call TRBJ2-5; a weak D match, TRBD2 (6 bases). The CDR3 runs 15 residues. CDR1 is SGHTA, CDR2 FQGNSA, per germline. With 2 bases removed from V and 1 base from J, the gap between germline ends came to 11 bases. The CDR3 nucleotides read TGTGCCAGCAGCTTACGGGACTCACTCCAAGAGACCCAGTACTTC. Protein: CASSLRDSLQETQYF.

This chain uses TRBV5-1 with TRBJ2-7, with 8 bases that match TRBD1. CDR1 and CDR2 from the germline V gene are SGHRS and YFSETQ. The V segment lost 4 bases and the J segment 1 base; nucleotides outside the gene matches: 7. CDR3 length equals 15 residues. The CDR3 DNA reads TGCGCCAGCAGCCCGGGACAGGATGGGTCCTACGAGCAGTACTTC. Its protein product is CASSPGQDGSYEQYF.